Listed below are T cell receptor beta chains from one sample, sequenced in a study of T cell changes during pregnancy in multiple sclerosis. Repertoires were generated with immunoSEQ multiplex PCR, while TCRdb's copy carries only in-frame clones and drops some. The sample contains roughly 35,000 clones, less than 95% of which appear only once. Sequencing was performed on CD8+ T cells from peripheral blood mononuclear cells, taken in the first trimester of pregnancy. Receptor source: a female donor with multiple sclerosis, enrolled in a pregnancy study. Both conserved end residues are part of each CDR3. The order of the fields is V gene, clone size, J gene, D gene, CDR3 DNA, CDR3 protein. The D gene is left open where the match is weak. A row's size may be missing; if present it is once, few, many or a size class.

V gene: TRBV6-1; clone size: NA; J gene: TRBJ2-1; D gene: TRBD2; CDR3 DNA: TGTGCCAGCAGTGAACGCCGGGGCGGGGGTTACAATGAGCAGTTCTTC; CDR3 protein: CASSERRGGGYNEQFF
V gene: TRBV29-1; clone size: NA; J gene: TRBJ2-7; D gene: NA; CDR3 DNA: TGCAGCGTTGAGGAGCAGGGTGTGGGGGAGCAGTACTTC; CDR3 protein: CSVEEQGVGEQYF
V gene: TRBV6-4; clone size: NA; J gene: TRBJ1-1; D gene: NA; CDR3 DNA: TGTGCCAGCAGTGACGACGTGGAGACTGAAGCTTTCTTT; CDR3 protein: CASSDDVETEAFF
V gene: TRBV4-3; clone size: NA; J gene: TRBJ2-2; D gene: NA; CDR3 DNA: TGCGCCAGCAGCCACCGCCTTGGGCTTACCGGGGAGCTGTTTTTT; CDR3 protein: CASSHRLGLTGELFF
V gene: TRBV7-9; clone size: once; J gene: TRBJ1-4; D gene: TRBD1; CDR3 DNA: TGTGCCAGCAGCTTATTTGTCGGGACAGCGTCTAATGAAAAACTGTTTTTT; CDR3 protein: CASSLFVGTASNEKLFF
V gene: TRBV6-6; clone size: NA; J gene: TRBJ2-3; D gene: NA; CDR3 DNA: TGTGCCAGCCAAGTTCCGGGACTGGAGACAGATACGCAGTATTTT; CDR3 protein: CASQVPGLETDTQYF
V gene: TRBV7-9; clone size: once; J gene: TRBJ2-1; D gene: TRBD1; CDR3 DNA: TGTGCCAGCACCCCGACAGGGATGTACAATGAGCAGTTCTTC; CDR3 protein: CASTPTGMYNEQFF
V gene: TRBV5-1; clone size: NA; J gene: TRBJ2-7; D gene: NA; CDR3 DNA: TGCGCCAGCAGCTTGGGGCCGAATCCCTACGAGCAGTACTTC; CDR3 protein: CASSLGPNPYEQYF
V gene: TRBV12-5; clone size: NA; J gene: TRBJ1-2; D gene: TRBD1; CDR3 DNA: TGTGCTAGTGGTACTGGACAGGGGGTTTCTATGGGCGGCTACACCTTC; CDR3 protein: CASGTGQGVSMGGYTF
V gene: TRBV7-9; clone size: once; J gene: TRBJ1-1; D gene: NA; CDR3 DNA: TGTGCCAGCGCCTCGACAGGAATGAACACTGAAGCTTTCTTT; CDR3 protein: CASASTGMNTEAFF
V gene: TRBV4-1; clone size: once; J gene: TRBJ2-3; D gene: NA; CDR3 DNA: TGCGCCAGCAGCCAAGGGACAGCTAGCACAGATACGCAGTATTTT; CDR3 protein: CASSQGTASTDTQYF
V gene: TRBV28; clone size: NA; J gene: TRBJ2-7; D gene: TRBD2; CDR3 DNA: TGTGCCAGCCGTGAGTATGGACTAGCAGTACGAGAGCAGTACTTC; CDR3 protein: CASREYGLAVREQYF
V gene: TRBV19; clone size: NA; J gene: TRBJ1-2; D gene: TRBD1; CDR3 DNA: TGTGCCAGTAGTATAGGCGGGACAGGAGCTCTATGGAGAGGCTACACCTTC; CDR3 protein: CASSIGGTGALWRGYTF
V gene: TRBV19; clone size: NA; J gene: TRBJ2-1; D gene: NA; CDR3 DNA: TGTGCCGCGATGACTGGGTACAATGAGCAGTTCTTC; CDR3 protein: CAAMTGYNEQFF
V gene: TRBV7-6; clone size: NA; J gene: TRBJ1-1; D gene: TRBD1; CDR3 DNA: TGTGCCAGCAGCTTGGGACAGCCCTTCACTGAAGCTTTCTTT; CDR3 protein: CASSLGQPFTEAFF
V gene: TRBV19; clone size: NA; J gene: TRBJ2-1; D gene: NA; CDR3 DNA: TGTGCCAGTAGTGGCTACCAGGGGAGCTCCTACAATGAGCAGTTCTTC; CDR3 protein: CASSGYQGSSYNEQFF
V gene: TRBV5-6; clone size: NA; J gene: TRBJ2-7; D gene: NA; CDR3 DNA: TGTGCCAGCAGCCCACGTGGAGGACTTCCGTACGAGCAGTACTTC; CDR3 protein: CASSPRGGLPYEQYF
V gene: TRBV2; clone size: NA; J gene: TRBJ2-1; D gene: TRBD2; CDR3 DNA: TGTGCCTCGGGGGCTAGCGGGAGCAACAATGAGCAGTTCTTC; CDR3 protein: CASGASGSNNEQFF
V gene: TRBV4-2; clone size: few; J gene: TRBJ1-1; D gene: NA; CDR3 DNA: TGTGCCAGCAGCCCCGGTCCGGAAGCTTTCTTT; CDR3 protein: CASSPGPEAFF
V gene: TRBV7-9; clone size: NA; J gene: TRBJ2-7; D gene: NA; CDR3 DNA: TGTGCCAGCAGCTTAGGGGGAGCGGCTTACGAGCAGTACTTC; CDR3 protein: CASSLGGAAYEQYF
V gene: TRBV23-1; clone size: NA; J gene: TRBJ2-7; D gene: NA; CDR3 DNA: TGCGCCACCCAACCGGACATCAGCTACGAGCAGTACTTC; CDR3 protein: CATQPDISYEQYF
V gene: TRBV28; clone size: NA; J gene: TRBJ2-7; D gene: NA; CDR3 DNA: TGTGCCAGCAGTTTACAGGGAATGGTTGGCGAGCAGTACTTC; CDR3 protein: CASSLQGMVGEQYF